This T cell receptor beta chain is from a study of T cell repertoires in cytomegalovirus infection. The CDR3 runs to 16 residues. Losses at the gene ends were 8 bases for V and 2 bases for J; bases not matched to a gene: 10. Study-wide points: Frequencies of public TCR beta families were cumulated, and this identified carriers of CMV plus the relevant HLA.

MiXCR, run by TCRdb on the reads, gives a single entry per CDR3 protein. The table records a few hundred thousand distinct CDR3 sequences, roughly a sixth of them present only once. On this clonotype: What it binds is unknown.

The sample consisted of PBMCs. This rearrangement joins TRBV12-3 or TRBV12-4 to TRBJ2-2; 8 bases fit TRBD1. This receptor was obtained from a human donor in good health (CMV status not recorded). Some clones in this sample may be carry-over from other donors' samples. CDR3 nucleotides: TGTGCCAGCGGGGGGATCGCAGGGGGCAACACCGGGGAGCTGTTTTTT. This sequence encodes CASGGIAGGNTGELFF.